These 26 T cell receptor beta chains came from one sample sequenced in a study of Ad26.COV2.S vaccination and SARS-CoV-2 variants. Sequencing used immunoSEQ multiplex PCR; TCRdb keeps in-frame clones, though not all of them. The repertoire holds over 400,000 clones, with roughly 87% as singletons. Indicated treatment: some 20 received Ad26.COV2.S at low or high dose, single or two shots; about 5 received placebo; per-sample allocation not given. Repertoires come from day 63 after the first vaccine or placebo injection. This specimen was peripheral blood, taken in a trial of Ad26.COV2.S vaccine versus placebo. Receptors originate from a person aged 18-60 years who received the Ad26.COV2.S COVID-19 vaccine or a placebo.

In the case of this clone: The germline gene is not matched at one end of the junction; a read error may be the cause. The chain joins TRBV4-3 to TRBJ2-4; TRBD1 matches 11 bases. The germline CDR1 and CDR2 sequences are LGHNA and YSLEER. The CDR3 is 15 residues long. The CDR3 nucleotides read TGCACCAGCAGTCCCTCGGACAGGGGGCAAGACATTCAGTACTTC. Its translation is CTSSPSDRGQDIQYF.

Here the CDR3 reads CASSFTGTNQPQHF. Here the CDR3 DNA reads TGTGCCAGCAGCTTCACAGGTACCAATCAGCCCCAGCATTTT. V is TRBV5-6 and J is TRBJ1-5; D possibly corresponds to TRBD1 (5 bases). Trimming stripped 2 bases from V and 3 bases from J, with 9 bases between. The CDR3 totals 14 residues. Germline values: CDR1 SGHDT, CDR2 YYEEEE.

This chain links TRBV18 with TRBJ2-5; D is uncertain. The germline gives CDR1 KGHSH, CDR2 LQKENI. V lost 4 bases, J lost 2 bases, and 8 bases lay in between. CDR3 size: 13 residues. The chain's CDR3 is CASSLGSQETQYF. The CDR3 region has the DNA TGTGCCAGCTCACTAGGATCGCAAGAGACCCAGTACTTC. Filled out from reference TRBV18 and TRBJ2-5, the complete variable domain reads NAGVMQNPRHLVRRRGQEARLRCSPMKGHSHVYWYRQLPEEGLKFMVYLQKENIIDESGMPKERFSAEFPKEGPSILRIQQVVRGDSAAYFCASSLGSQETQYFGPGTRLLVL.

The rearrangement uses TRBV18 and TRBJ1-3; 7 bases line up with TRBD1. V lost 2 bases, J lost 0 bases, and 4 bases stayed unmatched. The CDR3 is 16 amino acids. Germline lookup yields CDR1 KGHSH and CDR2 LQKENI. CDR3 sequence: CASSPGSGGSGNTIYF. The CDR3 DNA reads TGTGCCAGCTCACCAGGCTCAGGGGGCTCTGGAAACACCATATATTTT.

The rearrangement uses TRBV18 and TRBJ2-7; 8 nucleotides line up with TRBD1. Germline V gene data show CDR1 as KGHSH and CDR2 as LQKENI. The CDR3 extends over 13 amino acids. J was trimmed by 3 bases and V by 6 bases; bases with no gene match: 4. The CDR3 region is CASSPDRDYEQYF. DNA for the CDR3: TGTGCCAGCTCCCCGGACAGGGACTACGAGCAGTACTTC.

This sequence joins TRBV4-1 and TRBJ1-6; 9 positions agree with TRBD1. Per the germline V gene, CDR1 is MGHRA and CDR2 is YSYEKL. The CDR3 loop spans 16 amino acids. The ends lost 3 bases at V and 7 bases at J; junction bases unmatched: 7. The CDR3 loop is CASSHLQGAINSPLHF. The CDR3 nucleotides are TGCGCCAGCAGCCACCTACAGGGGGCGATCAATTCACCCCTCCACTTT.

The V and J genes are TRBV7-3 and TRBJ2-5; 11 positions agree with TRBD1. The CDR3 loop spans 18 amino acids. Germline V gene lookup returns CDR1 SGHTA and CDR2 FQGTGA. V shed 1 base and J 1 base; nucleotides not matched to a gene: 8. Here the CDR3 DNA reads TGTGCCAGCAGCTTAAATGGACAGGGGGCGAGTGGCCAAGAGACCCAGTACTTC. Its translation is CASSLNGQGASGQETQYF.

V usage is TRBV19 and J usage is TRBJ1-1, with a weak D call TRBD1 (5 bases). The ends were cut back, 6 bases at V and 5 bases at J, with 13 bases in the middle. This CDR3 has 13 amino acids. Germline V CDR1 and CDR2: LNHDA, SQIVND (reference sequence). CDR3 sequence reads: CASRPHRFTEAFF. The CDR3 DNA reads TGTGCCAGTAGGCCCCACAGGTTTACTGAAGCTTTCTTT. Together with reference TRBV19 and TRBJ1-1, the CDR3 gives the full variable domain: DGGITQSPKYLFRKEGQNVTLSCEQNLNHDAMYWYRQDPGQGLRLIYYSQIVNDFQKGDIAEGYSVSREKKESFPLTVTSAQKNPTAFYLCASRPHRFTEAFFGQGTRLTVV.

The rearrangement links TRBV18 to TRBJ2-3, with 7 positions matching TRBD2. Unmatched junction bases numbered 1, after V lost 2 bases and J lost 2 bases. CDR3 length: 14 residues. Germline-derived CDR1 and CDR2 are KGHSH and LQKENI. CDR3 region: CASSPTSATDTQYF. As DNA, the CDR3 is TGTGCCAGCTCACCAACTAGCGCCACAGATACGCAGTATTTT.

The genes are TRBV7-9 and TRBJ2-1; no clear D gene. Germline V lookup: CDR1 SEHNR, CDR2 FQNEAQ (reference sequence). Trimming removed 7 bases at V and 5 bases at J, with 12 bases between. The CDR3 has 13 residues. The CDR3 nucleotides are TGTGCCAGCACAGGAGCCCGAGACAATGAGCAGTTCTTC. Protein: CASTGARDNEQFF.

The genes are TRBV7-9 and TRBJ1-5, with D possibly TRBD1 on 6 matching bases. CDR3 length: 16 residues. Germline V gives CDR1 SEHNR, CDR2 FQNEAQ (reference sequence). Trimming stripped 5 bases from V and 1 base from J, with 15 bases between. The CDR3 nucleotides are TGTGCCAGCAGCAAAGGGGGGGCGGAGAGCAATCAGCCCCAGCATTTT. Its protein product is CASSKGGAESNQPQHF.

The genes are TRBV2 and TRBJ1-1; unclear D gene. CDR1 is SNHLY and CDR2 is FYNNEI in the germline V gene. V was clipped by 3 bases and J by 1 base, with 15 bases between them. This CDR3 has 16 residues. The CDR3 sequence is CASSDTLTRTNTEAFF. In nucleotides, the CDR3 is TGTGCCAGCAGTGATACTTTAACCAGAACGAACACTGAAGCTTTCTTT.

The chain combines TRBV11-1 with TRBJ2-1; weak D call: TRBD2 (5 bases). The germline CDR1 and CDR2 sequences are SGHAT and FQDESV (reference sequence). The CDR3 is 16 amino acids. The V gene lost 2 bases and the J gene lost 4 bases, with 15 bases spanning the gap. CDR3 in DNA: TGTGCCAGCAGCTTATCAGTGGGAGTCATTTACAATGAGCAGTTCTTC. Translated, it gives CASSLSVGVIYNEQFF.

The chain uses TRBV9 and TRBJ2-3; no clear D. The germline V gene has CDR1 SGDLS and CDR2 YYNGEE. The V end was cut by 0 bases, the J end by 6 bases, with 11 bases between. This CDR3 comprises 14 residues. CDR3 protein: CASSVEGNVDTQYF. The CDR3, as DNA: TGTGCCAGCAGCGTAGAGGGTAATGTGGATACGCAGTATTTT.

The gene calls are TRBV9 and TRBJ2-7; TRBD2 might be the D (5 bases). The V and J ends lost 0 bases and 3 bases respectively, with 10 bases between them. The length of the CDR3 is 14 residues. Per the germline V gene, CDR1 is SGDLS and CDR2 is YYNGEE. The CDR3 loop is CASSVDVGGYEQYF. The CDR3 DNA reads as TGTGCCAGCAGCGTAGACGTAGGAGGCTACGAGCAGTACTTC.

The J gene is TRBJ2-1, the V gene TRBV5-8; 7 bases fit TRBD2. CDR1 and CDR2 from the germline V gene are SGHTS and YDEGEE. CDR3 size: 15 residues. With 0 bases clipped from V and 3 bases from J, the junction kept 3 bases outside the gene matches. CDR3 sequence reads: CASSLAGRNYNEQFF. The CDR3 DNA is TGTGCCAGCAGCTTGGCCGGGAGGAACTACAATGAGCAGTTCTTC. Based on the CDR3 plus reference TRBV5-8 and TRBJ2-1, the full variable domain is EAGVTQSPTHLIKTRGQQATLRCSPISGHTSVYWYQQALGLGLQFLLWYDEGEERNRGNFPPRFSGRQFPNYSSELNVNALELEDSALYLCASSLAGRNYNEQFFGPGTRLTVL.

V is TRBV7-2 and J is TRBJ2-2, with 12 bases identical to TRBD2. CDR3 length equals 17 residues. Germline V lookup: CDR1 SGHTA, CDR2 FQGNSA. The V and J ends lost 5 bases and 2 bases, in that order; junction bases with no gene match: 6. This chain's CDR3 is CASSAGLAGFNTGELFF. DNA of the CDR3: TGTGCCAGCAGCGCCGGACTAGCGGGGTTTAACACCGGGGAGCTGTTTTTT.

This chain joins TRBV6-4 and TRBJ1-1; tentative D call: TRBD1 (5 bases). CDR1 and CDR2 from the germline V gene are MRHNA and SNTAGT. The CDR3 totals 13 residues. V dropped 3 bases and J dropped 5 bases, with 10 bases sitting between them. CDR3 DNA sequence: TGTGCCAGCAGTGAGGGGGAGTGGACTGAAGCTTTCTTT. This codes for CASSEGEWTEAFF.

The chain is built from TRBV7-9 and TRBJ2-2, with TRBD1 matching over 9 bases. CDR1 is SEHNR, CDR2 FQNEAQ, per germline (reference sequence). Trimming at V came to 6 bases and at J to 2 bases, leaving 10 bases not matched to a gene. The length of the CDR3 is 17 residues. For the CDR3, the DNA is TGTGCCAGCAGAATCCTAGGGGACAGGGAAAACACCGGGGAGCTGTTTTTT. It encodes CASRILGDRENTGELFF.

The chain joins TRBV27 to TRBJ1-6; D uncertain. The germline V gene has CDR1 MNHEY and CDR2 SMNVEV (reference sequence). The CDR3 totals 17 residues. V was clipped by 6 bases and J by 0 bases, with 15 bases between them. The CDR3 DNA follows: TGTGCCAGCAGCCTCCGGCCAGTGACCTCCTATAATTCACCCCTCCACTTT. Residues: CASSLRPVTSYNSPLHF.

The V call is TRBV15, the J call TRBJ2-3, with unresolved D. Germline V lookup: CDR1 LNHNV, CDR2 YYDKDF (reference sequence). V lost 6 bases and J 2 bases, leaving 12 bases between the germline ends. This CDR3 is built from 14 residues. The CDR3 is CATRPPPNTDTQYF. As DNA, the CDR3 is TGTGCCACCAGACCGCCTCCAAACACAGATACGCAGTATTTT.

The CDR3 DNA reads TGTGCCAGCAGCTTGAAGGATAACACTGAAGCTTTCTTT. Translating gives CASSLKDNTEAFF. This chain joins TRBV5-4 and TRBJ1-1; unclear D gene. CDR1 is SGHNT and CDR2 is YYREEE in the germline V gene (reference sequence). The CDR3 length is 13 residues. The V and J ends lost 1 base and 2 bases respectively, with 6 bases between them. The whole variable domain, remainder taken from reference TRBV5-4 and TRBJ1-1, is ETGVTQSPTHLIKTRGQQVTLRCSSQSGHNTVSWYQQALGQGPQFIFQYYREEENGRGNFPPRFSGLQFPNYSSELNVNALELDDSALYLCASSLKDNTEAFFGQGTRLTVV.

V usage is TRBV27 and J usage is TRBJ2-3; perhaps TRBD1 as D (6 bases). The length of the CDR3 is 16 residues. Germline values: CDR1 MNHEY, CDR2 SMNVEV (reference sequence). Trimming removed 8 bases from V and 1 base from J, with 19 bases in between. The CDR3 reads CASLLLRQARTDTQYF. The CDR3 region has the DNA TGTGCCAGCCTTCTTCTTAGACAGGCCCGCACAGATACGCAGTATTTT.

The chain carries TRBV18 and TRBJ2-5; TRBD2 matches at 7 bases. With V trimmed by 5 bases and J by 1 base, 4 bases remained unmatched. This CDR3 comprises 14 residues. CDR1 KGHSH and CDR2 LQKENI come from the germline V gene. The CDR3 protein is CASSGTSVQETQYF. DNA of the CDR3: TGTGCCAGCTCAGGAACTAGCGTCCAAGAGACCCAGTACTTC.

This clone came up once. CDR3 nucleotides: TGTGCCAGCAGTGAAGGGACCGGACTCTACGAGCAGTACTTC. Its translation is CASSEGTGLYEQYF. The rearrangement joins TRBV2 to TRBJ2-7; the D gene is possibly TRBD2 (5 bases). Germline V CDR1 and CDR2: SNHLY, FYNNEI. V was pared by 1 base and J by 3 bases, with 10 bases between. The CDR3 is made up of 14 amino acids.

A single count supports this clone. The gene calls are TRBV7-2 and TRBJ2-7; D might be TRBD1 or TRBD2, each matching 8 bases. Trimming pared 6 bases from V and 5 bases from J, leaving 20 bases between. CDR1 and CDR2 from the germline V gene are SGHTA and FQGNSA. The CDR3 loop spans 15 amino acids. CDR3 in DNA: TGTGCCAGCAGTACAGGGGGTAGCGGGACTAACGAGCAGTACTTC. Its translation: CASSTGGSGTNEQYF.